The rows below give T cell receptor beta chains drawn from one sample of a study of human T cells and chemical hapten exposure. One entry per CDR3 protein, called by TCRdb with MiXCR from the RACE reads. The data hold roughly 380,000 distinct CDR3 sequences, with around 6% observed a single time. Sequenced here: whole blood, sampled in connection with sensitization to the hapten diphenylcyclopropenone (DPC). The receptor source for this set is a woman between 18 and 29 years old with alopecia areata. Some clones in this sample may be carry-over from other donors' samples. The CDR3 runs from the conserved cysteine through the conserved F or W. Fields, in order: clone size, V gene, D gene, J gene, CDR3 protein, CDR3 DNA. The D gene is left open where the match is weak. Not every row has a clone size; where given, it reads once, few, many or a size class.

abundance: many
v_gene: TRBV7-2
d_gene: TRBD1
j_gene: TRBJ1-6
CDR3aa: CASSLGQGIGGSSYNSPLHF
CDR3nt: TGTGCCAGCAGCTTGGGACAGGGAATAGGTGGCAGTTCCTATAATTCACCCCTCCACTTT

abundance: few
v_gene: TRBV5-1
d_gene: .
j_gene: TRBJ1-6
CDR3aa: CASSLEGIGSYNSPLHF
CDR3nt: TGCGCCAGCAGCTTGGAGGGTATCGGCTCCTATAATTCACCCCTCCACTTT

abundance: many
v_gene: TRBV28
d_gene: .
j_gene: TRBJ1-1
CDR3aa: CASIKGGPREEAFF
CDR3nt: TGTGCCAGCATCAAGGGGGGGCCGCGAGAAGAAGCTTTCTTT

abundance: many
v_gene: TRBV5-5
d_gene: TRBD1
j_gene: TRBJ1-2
CDR3aa: CASSQGQGLGLYGYTF
CDR3nt: TGTGCCAGCAGCCAGGGACAGGGATTAGGCCTCTATGGCTACACCTTC

abundance: .
v_gene: TRBV12-3/TRBV12-4
d_gene: TRBD2
j_gene: TRBJ2-1
CDR3aa: CASSLSGGAGEQFF
CDR3nt: TGTGCCAGCAGTTTGAGCGGGGGGGCCGGTGAGCAGTTCTTC

abundance: .
v_gene: TRBV3-1
d_gene: TRBD1
j_gene: TRBJ2-7
CDR3aa: CASSHRGTGRDEQYF
CDR3nt: TGTGCCAGCAGCCACCGCGGGACAGGGCGGGACGAGCAGTACTTC

abundance: few
v_gene: TRBV2
d_gene: .
j_gene: TRBJ1-6
CDR3aa: CASSISGVPALHF
CDR3nt: TGTGCCAGCAGCATTTCAGGGGTTCCTGCCCTCCACTTT

abundance: few
v_gene: TRBV5-1
d_gene: .
j_gene: TRBJ2-1
CDR3aa: CASSPSGAAYNEQFF
CDR3nt: TGCGCCAGCAGCCCATCGGGGGCCGCCTACAATGAGCAGTTCTTC

abundance: few
v_gene: TRBV5-1
d_gene: TRBD1
j_gene: TRBJ1-1
CDR3aa: CASSTAYRGSRTEAFF
CDR3nt: TGCGCCAGCAGCACCGCTTACAGGGGTTCGCGCACTGAAGCTTTCTTT

abundance: few
v_gene: TRBV12-3/TRBV12-4
d_gene: TRBD1
j_gene: TRBJ2-5
CDR3aa: CASRPRTGEETQYF
CDR3nt: TGTGCCAGCAGGCCCAGGACAGGGGAGGAGACCCAGTACTTC

abundance: .
v_gene: TRBV2
d_gene: TRBD2
j_gene: TRBJ2-1
CDR3aa: CASLGRGTHNEQFF
CDR3nt: TGTGCCAGCTTAGGGCGGGGGACCCACAATGAGCAGTTCTTC

abundance: many
v_gene: TRBV6-1
d_gene: .
j_gene: TRBJ1-5
CDR3aa: CASMIQGNQPQHF
CDR3nt: TGTGCCAGCATGATACAAGGCAATCAGCCCCAGCATTTT

abundance: .
v_gene: TRBV20-1
d_gene: TRBD1
j_gene: TRBJ1-5
CDR3aa: CSARAGGDQPQHF
CDR3nt: TGCAGTGCTAGGGCAGGGGGCGACCAGCCCCAGCATTTT

abundance: few
v_gene: TRBV7-2
d_gene: TRBD1
j_gene: TRBJ1-3
CDR3aa: CASSSPTNRGPYSGNTIYF
CDR3nt: TGTGCCAGCAGCTCACCAACGAACAGGGGGCCCTACTCTGGAAACACCATATATTTT

abundance: few
v_gene: TRBV20-1
d_gene: TRBD1
j_gene: TRBJ2-7
CDR3aa: CSADPGTGGDGQYF
CDR3nt: TGCAGTGCCGACCCCGGGACAGGGGGCGATGGGCAGTACTTC

abundance: many
v_gene: TRBV7-6
d_gene: .
j_gene: TRBJ2-5
CDR3aa: CASSLYSETQYF
CDR3nt: TGTGCCAGCAGCTTATACTCAGAGACCCAGTACTTC

abundance: few
v_gene: TRBV5-1
d_gene: .
j_gene: TRBJ1-4
CDR3aa: CASSLNENEKLFF
CDR3nt: TGCGCCAGCAGCTTGAACGAGAATGAAAAACTGTTTTTT

abundance: .
v_gene: TRBV2
d_gene: .
j_gene: TRBJ2-2
CDR3aa: CASYARPGELFF
CDR3nt: TGTGCCAGCTACGCCAGGCCCGGGGAGCTGTTTTTT

abundance: .
v_gene: TRBV6-6
d_gene: .
j_gene: TRBJ2-3
CDR3aa: CASSYGETTGQYF
CDR3nt: TGTGCCAGCAGTTACGGGGAGACCACGGGGCAGTATTTT

abundance: few
v_gene: TRBV29-1
d_gene: .
j_gene: TRBJ2-3
CDR3aa: CSVYGKDRTTDTQYF
CDR3nt: TGCAGCGTTTACGGCAAAGACAGGACCACAGATACGCAGTATTTT

abundance: few
v_gene: TRBV14
d_gene: TRBD2
j_gene: TRBJ2-3
CDR3aa: CASSPSGERTDTQYF
CDR3nt: TGTGCCAGCAGCCCAAGCGGGGAGCGCACAGATACGCAGTATTTT

abundance: .
v_gene: TRBV10-3
d_gene: TRBD2
j_gene: TRBJ2-1
CDR3aa: CATGGLAGGRNEQFF
CDR3nt: TGTGCCACCGGTGGACTAGCGGGGGGGCGGAATGAGCAGTTCTTC

abundance: .
v_gene: TRBV20-1
d_gene: TRBD1
j_gene: TRBJ1-6
CDR3aa: CSASKHQGADNSPLHF
CDR3nt: TGCAGTGCTAGTAAACATCAGGGGGCGGATAATTCACCCCTCCACTTT

abundance: .
v_gene: TRBV29-1
d_gene: .
j_gene: TRBJ1-1
CDR3aa: CSAGTAEAFF
CDR3nt: TGCAGCGCTGGGACTGCCGAAGCTTTCTTT

abundance: .
v_gene: TRBV2
d_gene: .
j_gene: TRBJ1-5
CDR3aa: CASKPGAAGNQPQHF
CDR3nt: TGTGCCAGCAAGCCGGGGGCAGCGGGCAATCAGCCCCAGCATTTT

abundance: many
v_gene: TRBV28
d_gene: .
j_gene: TRBJ1-3
CDR3aa: CASSSTGRISGNTIYF
CDR3nt: TGTGCCAGCAGTTCCACAGGACGGATTTCTGGAAACACCATATATTTT

abundance: .
v_gene: TRBV6-5
d_gene: TRBD1
j_gene: TRBJ1-1
CDR3aa: CASSSDRGNWDTEAFF
CDR3nt: TGTGCCAGCAGCTCGGACAGGGGAAATTGGGACACTGAAGCTTTCTTT

abundance: many
v_gene: TRBV11-2
d_gene: .
j_gene: TRBJ1-2
CDR3aa: CASSHLAGAYGYTF
CDR3nt: TGTGCCAGCAGCCACCTAGCGGGGGCCTATGGCTACACCTTC

abundance: few
v_gene: TRBV4-3
d_gene: .
j_gene: TRBJ1-5
CDR3aa: CASSQDLTGGQPQHF
CDR3nt: TGCGCCAGCAGCCAAGATCTAACAGGTGGGCAGCCCCAGCATTTT

abundance: many
v_gene: TRBV7-3
d_gene: .
j_gene: TRBJ2-6
CDR3aa: CASTDSGANVLTF
CDR3nt: TGTGCCAGCACCGACTCTGGGGCCAACGTCCTGACTTTC

abundance: many
v_gene: TRBV27
d_gene: TRBD1
j_gene: TRBJ1-1
CDR3aa: CASGRQGATEAFF
CDR3nt: TGTGCCAGCGGGAGACAGGGGGCGACTGAAGCTTTCTTT

abundance: .
v_gene: TRBV7-3
d_gene: .
j_gene: TRBJ1-1
CDR3aa: CASSFSRDPGAEAFF
CDR3nt: TGTGCCAGCAGCTTCTCACGGGACCCCGGGGCTGAAGCTTTCTTT

abundance: few
v_gene: TRBV7-9
d_gene: TRBD2
j_gene: TRBJ2-3
CDR3aa: CASSAGTRIGIDTQYF
CDR3nt: TGTGCCAGCAGCGCCGGGACTAGGATTGGAATAGATACGCAGTATTTT

abundance: many
v_gene: TRBV7-2
d_gene: TRBD2
j_gene: TRBJ2-3
CDR3aa: CASSWDYSDTQYF
CDR3nt: TGTGCCAGCAGCTGGGACTATTCAGATACGCAGTATTTT

abundance: many
v_gene: TRBV4-2
d_gene: .
j_gene: TRBJ1-1
CDR3aa: CASSQDTVGNTEAFF
CDR3nt: TGTGCCAGCAGCCAAGATACAGTAGGGAACACTGAAGCTTTCTTT

abundance: few
v_gene: TRBV6-2/TRBV6-3
d_gene: TRBD2
j_gene: TRBJ2-2
CDR3aa: CASSYSRGGDTGELFF
CDR3nt: TGTGCCAGCAGTTACTCCCGCGGGGGAGACACCGGGGAGCTGTTTTTT

abundance: few
v_gene: TRBV18
d_gene: TRBD1
j_gene: TRBJ2-3
CDR3aa: CASSQGAYTDTQYF
CDR3nt: TGTGCCAGCAGCCAGGGGGCATACACAGATACGCAGTATTTT

abundance: many
v_gene: TRBV7-2
d_gene: .
j_gene: TRBJ1-2
CDR3aa: CASSPGPATYGYTF
CDR3nt: TGTGCCAGCAGCCCCGGTCCGGCGACGTATGGCTACACCTTC

abundance: many
v_gene: TRBV7-9
d_gene: .
j_gene: TRBJ1-4
CDR3aa: CASSSPLDSEKLFF
CDR3nt: TGTGCCAGCAGCTCTCCGTTGGACAGCGAAAAACTGTTTTTT

abundance: many
v_gene: TRBV7-8
d_gene: .
j_gene: TRBJ1-1
CDR3aa: CASSLGRGGMNTEAFF
CDR3nt: TGTGCCAGCAGCTTGGGCAGGGGAGGCATGAACACTGAAGCTTTCTTT

abundance: .
v_gene: TRBV20-1
d_gene: .
j_gene: TRBJ2-7
CDR3aa: CSARDRGLSYEQHF
CDR3nt: TGCAGTGCTAGAGATCGGGGGTTGAGCTACGAGCAGCACTTC

abundance: .
v_gene: TRBV10-3
d_gene: TRBD1
j_gene: TRBJ2-6
CDR3aa: CAISDRSGQGISSGANVLTF
CDR3nt: TGTGCCATCAGTGATAGGTCGGGACAGGGGATTTCCTCTGGGGCCAACGTCCTGACTTTC

abundance: few
v_gene: TRBV25-1
d_gene: .
j_gene: TRBJ1-5
CDR3aa: CASSDGGGSNQPQHF
CDR3nt: TGTGCCAGCAGTGATGGAGGAGGTAGCAATCAGCCCCAGCATTTT

abundance: .
v_gene: TRBV19
d_gene: .
j_gene: TRBJ1-2
CDR3aa: CASSNPGTGALNF
CDR3nt: TGTGCCAGTAGCAATCCCGGGACGGGAGCACTTAACTTC

abundance: few
v_gene: TRBV5-1
d_gene: .
j_gene: TRBJ2-2
CDR3aa: CASGPGTNTGELFF
CDR3nt: TGCGCCAGCGGACCAGGGACGAACACCGGGGAGCTGTTTTTT

abundance: .
v_gene: TRBV6-5
d_gene: TRBD2
j_gene: TRBJ2-1
CDR3aa: CASKRGVTYNEQFF
CDR3nt: TGTGCCAGCAAGCGGGGGGTCACCTACAATGAGCAGTTCTTC

abundance: few
v_gene: TRBV21-1
d_gene: .
j_gene: TRBJ2-3
CDR3aa: CASSSRLAGHTDTQYF
CDR3nt: TGTGCCAGCAGCAGCAGACTAGCGGGGCACACAGATACGCAGTATTTT

abundance: many
v_gene: TRBV25-1
d_gene: .
j_gene: TRBJ1-4
CDR3aa: CASSEATSRVNEKLFF
CDR3nt: TGTGCCAGCAGTGAGGCCACGTCCAGGGTCAATGAAAAACTGTTTTTT

abundance: .
v_gene: TRBV5-5
d_gene: .
j_gene: TRBJ1-2
CDR3aa: CASSSGVVYGYTF
CDR3nt: TGTGCCAGCAGCTCAGGGGTTGTCTATGGCTACACCTTC